The TCR beta chain described here comes from a study of molecular identifiers for immune sequencing clone quantification. Sorting recovered naive CD8 T cells on a CD8+CD4-CCR7+CD45RA+ profile. This clonotype has at least ten counts. Antigen: not known. Study results and limitations: For effector cells, clones above 20 RNA copies held over 98% of molecules; for naive cells, under 1%.

The bulk TCR libraries were made with methods described before and with listed TCR primers. MiXCR, run by TCRdb on the PCR reads, gives a single entry per CDR3 protein. The sample holds over 550,000 distinct CDR3 sequences, roughly 25% seen once. Germline CDR1 reads MNHEY; CDR2 reads SMNVEV (reference sequence). The CDR3 length is 14 residues. Losses at the gene ends were 5 bases for V and 6 bases for J; bases not matched to a gene: 5. The material sequenced was naive CD8+ T cells from blood, with Jurkat cell RNA spiked in. Subset given: FACS-sorted CD8+CD4-CCR7+CD45RA+ naive T cells. V gene TRBV27 combines with J gene TRBJ1-4; 8 positions match TRBD1. The sequence was obtained from a human donor in good health. Some libraries in this study had Jurkat cell RNA spiked in. CDR3 nucleotides: TGTGCCAGCAGTCCACAGGGGGGGGATGAAAAACTGTTTTTT. Its protein product is CASSPQGGDEKLFF.